The 17 T cell receptor beta chains listed next were all sequenced from one sample in a study of OX40 agonist ivuxolimab in advanced cancers. The method was the immunoSEQ multiplex PCR assay. TCRdb holds this immuneACCESS table with in-frame rearrangements only. Some clones are missing; in checked studies, unresolved V genes explain under half, and the rest has no known cause. The table for this sample lists about 98,000 clones; approximately 90% of them were counted only once. The top ten clones comprise approximately 0.54% of the sample. The sample consisted of CD4+ or CD8+ T cells sorted from blood, taken in a trial of the OX40 agonist ivuxolimab. The receptors here all came from an adult with an advanced solid tumor such as melanoma, head and neck, liver or kidney cancer.

The CDR3 reads CASSERTGGFDTQYF. DNA of the CDR3: TGTGCCAGCAGTGAAAGGACAGGGGGCTTCGATACGCAGTATTTT. This chain connects TRBV6-1 to TRBJ2-3; 11 positions agree with TRBD1. The CDR3 runs 15 residues. The V gene end was trimmed by 2 bases and the J gene end by 6 bases; junction bases not matched to a gene: 4. Germline V gene data show CDR1 as MNHNS and CDR2 as SASEGT.

The rearrangement links TRBV7-3 to TRBJ2-7, with TRBD1 matching 8 bases. The germline gives CDR1 SGHTA, CDR2 FQGTGA. V was pared by 5 bases and J by 1 base, with 4 bases of the junction left unmatched. This CDR3 is built from 14 residues. The CDR3 sequence: CASSPTGASYEQYF. CDR3 bases: TGTGCCAGCAGCCCGACAGGGGCTTCCTACGAGCAGTACTTC.

The V gene is TRBV5-1, the J gene TRBJ1-4; the match to TRBD1 covers 7 bases. Losses at the gene ends were 0 bases for V and 6 bases for J; bases not matched to a gene: 2. There are 14 residues in the CDR3. Germline V gene lookup returns CDR1 SGHRS and CDR2 YFSETQ. CDR3 in DNA: TGCGCCAGCAGCTTGGGGGACAGCTATGAAAAACTGTTTTTT. It encodes CASSLGDSYEKLFF. The full variable domain, in which reference TRBV5-1 and TRBJ1-4 provide the parts outside the CDR3, is KAGVTQTPRYLIKTRGQQVTLSCSPISGHRSVSWYQQTPGQGLQFLFEYFSETQRNKGNFPGRFSGRQFSNSRSEMNVSTLELGDSALYLCASSLGDSYEKLFFGSGTQLSVL.

The chain links TRBV14 to TRBJ2-7; TRBD1 is a possible D gene (5 bases). V lost 0 bases and J lost 6, with 9 bases in between. The CDR3 length is 13 residues. CDR1 SGHDN and CDR2 FVKESK come from the germline V gene. CDR3 in DNA: TGTGCCAGCAGCCAAGATCTAAGGGGCGAGCAGTACTTC. This codes for CASSQDLRGEQYF.

The chain links TRBV19 to TRBJ2-1; TRBD2 might be the D (6 bases). Germline lookup yields CDR1 LNHDA and CDR2 SQIVND (reference sequence). There are 14 residues in the CDR3. The germline V and J ends were trimmed by 4 bases and 6 bases, with 13 bases remaining between them. The chain's CDR3 is CASSRAGLTNEQFF. CDR3 nucleotides: TGTGCCAGTAGTAGGGCGGGACTCACCAATGAGCAGTTCTTC.

The chain combines TRBV10-1 with TRBJ2-5, with 10 bases aligning to TRBD1. CDR3 length equals 16 residues. Looked up from germline, CDR1 is WNHNN and CDR2 is SYGVQD (reference sequence). The J segment lost 5 bases and the V segment lost 5 bases, leaving 11 bases of the junction unmatched. For the CDR3, the DNA is TGCGCCAGCAGTTCCGGGACAGGGGCCGCCCAGGAGACCCAGTACTTC. Protein sequence: CASSSGTGAAQETQYF.

The chain links TRBV7-3 to TRBJ1-2, with TRBD1 identical over 10 bases. The CDR3 has 15 amino acids. Germline loops: CDR1 SGHTA, CDR2 FQGTGA. V was pared by 4 bases and J by 8 bases, with 10 bases of the junction left unmatched. CDR3 nucleotide sequence: TGTGCCAGCAGCTCAACGACCGGGACAGGGGACGGCTACACCTTC. This encodes CASSSTTGTGDGYTF.

V is TRBV18 and J is TRBJ1-1; the D gene is possibly TRBD1 (6 bases). V was pared by 5 bases and J by 0 bases, with 22 bases between. Per germline, CDR1 KGHSH and CDR2 LQKENI. The CDR3 spans 18 residues. CDR3 nucleotide sequence: TGTGCCAGCTCAGTTCTACAGGGTTCTGTCCATATGAACACTGAAGCTTTCTTT. This codes for CASSVLQGSVHMNTEAFF.

To note about this clone: This sample includes further DNA sequences coding for the same CDR3. This chain uses TRBV2 with TRBJ2-7; TRBD2 agrees at 8 bases. V gave up 7 bases and J gave up 4 bases; unmatched junction bases: 6. The CDR3 sequence is 13 residues long. Germline values: CDR1 SNHLY, CDR2 FYNNEI. The CDR3 protein is CASTRTSRYEQYF. Here the CDR3 DNA reads TGTGCCAGCACTCGGACTAGCAGGTACGAGCAGTACTTC.

The V call is TRBV5-1, the J call TRBJ1-1; tentatively, D is TRBD1 (5 bases). From germline, CDR1 is SGHRS and CDR2 YFSETQ. Trimming pared 4 bases from V and 1 base from J, leaving 20 bases between. The CDR3 sequence is 17 residues long. The CDR3 is CASSPGSLAGGNTEAFF. CDR3 nucleotides: TGCGCCAGCAGCCCCGGGTCGCTGGCGGGGGGGAACACTGAAGCTTTCTTT.

The chain joins TRBV2 to TRBJ2-1; tentatively, D is TRBD1 or TRBD2 (6 bases each). The germline V and J ends were trimmed by 6 bases and 2 bases, with 14 bases remaining between them. Per germline, CDR1 SNHLY and CDR2 FYNNEI. The length of the CDR3 is 15 residues. This chain's CDR3 is CASRPRGQAYNEQFF. The CDR3 DNA follows: TGTGCCAGCAGGCCTCGGGGGCAAGCCTACAATGAGCAGTTCTTC. Using reference TRBV2 and TRBJ2-1 for the parts outside the CDR3, the full variable domain is EPEVTQTPSHQVTQMGQEVILRCVPISNHLYFYWYRQILGQKVEFLVSFYNNEISEKSEIFDDQFSVERPDGSNFTLKIRSTKLEDSAMYFCASRPRGQAYNEQFFGPGTRLTVL.

The chain employs TRBV6-6 and TRBJ2-7; D remains ambiguous. The V end was cut by 2 bases, the J end by 2 bases, with 4 bases between. The CDR3 length is 12 residues. In germline, CDR1 is MNHNY, CDR2 SVGAGI (reference sequence). CDR3 bases: TGTGCCAGCAGTTACGATGCCTACGAGCAGTACTTC. Amino acid sequence: CASSYDAYEQYF.

V is TRBV27 and J is TRBJ1-2; a weak D match, TRBD1 (6 bases). V was cut by 4 bases and J by 2 bases, with 11 bases left in between. Germline CDR1 and CDR2: MNHEY and SMNVEV (reference sequence). The length of the CDR3 is 14 residues. This CDR3 is CASSYDRRNYGYTF. The CDR3 nucleotides read TGTGCCAGCAGTTATGACAGGCGCAACTATGGCTACACCTTC.

The chain joins TRBV14 to TRBJ2-1; weak D call: TRBD1 (6 bases). CDR1 and CDR2 from the germline V gene are SGHDN and FVKESK. CDR3 length: 16 amino acids. V was cut by 8 bases and J by 2 bases, with 19 bases left in between. The CDR3 here is CASSHLGTQTYNEQFF. The CDR3 nucleotides read TGTGCCAGCTCACACCTCGGGACACAAACCTACAATGAGCAGTTCTTC.

The chain is built from TRBV2 and TRBJ2-5; D tentatively reads TRBD1 or TRBD2 (5 bases each). V was clipped by 11 bases and J by 0 bases, with 19 bases between them. CDR1 is SNHLY, CDR2 FYNNEI, per germline. CDR3 length equals 15 residues. This CDR3 is CAGRRGTRYQETQYF. The CDR3 bases are TGTGCCGGCCGGCGAGGGACGAGGTACCAAGAGACCCAGTACTTC.

V is TRBV19 and J is TRBJ2-5; D gene unclear. This CDR3 comprises 13 residues. Germline values: CDR1 LNHDA, CDR2 SQIVND (reference sequence). V was pared by 5 bases and J by 1 base, with 8 bases between. The CDR3 region is CASSPSLQETQYF. The CDR3 coding sequence is TGTGCCAGTAGTCCTTCCCTCCAAGAGACCCAGTACTTC.

The chain uses TRBV28 and TRBJ2-2, with TRBD1 identical over 9 bases. Germline V CDR1 and CDR2: MDHEN, SYDVKM. Trimming removed 3 bases from V and 6 bases from J; junction bases left unmatched: 8. The CDR3 extends over 16 amino acids. CDR3 DNA: TGTGCCAGCAGTTTCTCCGGGACAGGGAGGGCCGGGGAGCTGTTTTTT. Translating it yields CASSFSGTGRAGELFF.